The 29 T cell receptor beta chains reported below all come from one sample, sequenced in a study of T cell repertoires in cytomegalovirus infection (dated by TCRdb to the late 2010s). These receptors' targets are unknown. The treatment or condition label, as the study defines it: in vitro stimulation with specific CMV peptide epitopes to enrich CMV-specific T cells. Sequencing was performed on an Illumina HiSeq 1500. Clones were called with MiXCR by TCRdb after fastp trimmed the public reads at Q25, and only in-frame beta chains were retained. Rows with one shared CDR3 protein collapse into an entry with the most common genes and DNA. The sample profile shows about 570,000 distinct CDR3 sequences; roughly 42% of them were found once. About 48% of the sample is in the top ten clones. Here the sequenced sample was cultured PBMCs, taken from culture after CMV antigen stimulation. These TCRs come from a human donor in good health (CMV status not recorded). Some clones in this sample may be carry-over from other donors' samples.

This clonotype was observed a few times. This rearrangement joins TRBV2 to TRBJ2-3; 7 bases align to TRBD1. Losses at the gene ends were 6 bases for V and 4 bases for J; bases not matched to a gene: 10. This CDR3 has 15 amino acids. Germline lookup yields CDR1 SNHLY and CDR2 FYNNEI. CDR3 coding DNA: TGTGCCAGCAGCTTGACAGGGACCCCCTCAGATACGCAGTATTTT. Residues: CASSLTGTPSDTQYF.

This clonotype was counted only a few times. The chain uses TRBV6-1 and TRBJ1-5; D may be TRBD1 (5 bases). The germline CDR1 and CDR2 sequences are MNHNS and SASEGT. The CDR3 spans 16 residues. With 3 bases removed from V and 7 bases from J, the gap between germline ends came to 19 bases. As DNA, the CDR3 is TGTGCCAGCAGTGATACCAGACAGCCTCGAGGACAGCCCCAGCATTTT. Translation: CASSDTRQPRGQPQHF.

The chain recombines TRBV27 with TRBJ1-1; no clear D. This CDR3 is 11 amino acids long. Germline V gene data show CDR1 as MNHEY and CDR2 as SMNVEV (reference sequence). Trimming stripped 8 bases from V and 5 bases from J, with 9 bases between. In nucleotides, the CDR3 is TGTGCCAGCTATCACAGTACTGAAGCTTTCTTT. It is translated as CASYHSTEAFF.

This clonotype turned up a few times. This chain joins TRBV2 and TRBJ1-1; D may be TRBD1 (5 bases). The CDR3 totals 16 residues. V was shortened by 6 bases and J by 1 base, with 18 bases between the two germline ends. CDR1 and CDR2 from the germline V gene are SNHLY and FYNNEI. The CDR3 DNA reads TGTGCCAGCAGCGGTACCCGGCAGACAGCGAACACTGAAGCTTTCTTT. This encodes CASSGTRQTANTEAFF.

The CDR3 protein is CASSPQGQGHNEQFF. For the CDR3, the DNA is TGTGCCAGCAGCCCCCAGGGACAGGGACACAATGAGCAGTTCTTC. The rearrangement uses TRBV11-1 and TRBJ2-1, with 9 bases that match TRBD1. CDR3 length equals 15 residues. Germline V gene data show CDR1 as SGHAT and CDR2 as FQDESV (reference sequence). After removal of 5 bases from V and 5 bases from J, the junction contained 7 bases not matched to a gene. The variable domain in full, completed from reference TRBV11-1 and TRBJ2-1, reads EAEVAQSPRYKITEKSQAVAFWCDPISGHATLYWYRQILGQGPELLVQFQDESVVDDSQLPKDRFSAERLKGVDSTLKIQPAELGDSAMYLCASSPQGQGHNEQFFGPGTRLTVL.

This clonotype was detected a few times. CDR3 sequence: CASSYGGTSGETQYF. DNA of the CDR3: TGTGCCAGCAGTTACGGGGGGACCTCGGGAGAGACCCAGTACTTC. The chain has TRBV6-5 and TRBJ2-5; D perhaps matches TRBD2 (6 bases). V was trimmed by 2 bases and J by 4 bases, leaving 14 bases between them. Germline V gene data show CDR1 as MNHEY and CDR2 as SVGAGI. The CDR3 has 15 amino acids.

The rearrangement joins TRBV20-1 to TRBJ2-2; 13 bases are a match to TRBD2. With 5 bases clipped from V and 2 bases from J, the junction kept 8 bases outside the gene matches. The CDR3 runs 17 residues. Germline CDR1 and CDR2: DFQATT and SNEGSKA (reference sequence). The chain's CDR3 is CSAPGLAGASNTGELFF. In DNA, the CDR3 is TGCAGTGCTCCCGGACTAGCGGGGGCTTCAAACACCGGGGAGCTGTTTTTT.

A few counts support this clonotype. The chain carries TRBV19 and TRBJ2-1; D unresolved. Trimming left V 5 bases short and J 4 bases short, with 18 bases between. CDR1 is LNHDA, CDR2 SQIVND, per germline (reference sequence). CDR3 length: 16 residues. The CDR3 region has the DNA TGTGCCAGTAGTGGTTTTCAATCGCTTGGATACAATGAGCAGTTCTTC. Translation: CASSGFQSLGYNEQFF.

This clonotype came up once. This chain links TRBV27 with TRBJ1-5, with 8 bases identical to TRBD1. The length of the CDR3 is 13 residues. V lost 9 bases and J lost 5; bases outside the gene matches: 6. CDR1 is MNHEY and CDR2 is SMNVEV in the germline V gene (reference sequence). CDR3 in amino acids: CASGQGIDQPQHF. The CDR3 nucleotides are TGTGCCAGTGGACAGGGTATCGATCAGCCCCAGCATTTT.

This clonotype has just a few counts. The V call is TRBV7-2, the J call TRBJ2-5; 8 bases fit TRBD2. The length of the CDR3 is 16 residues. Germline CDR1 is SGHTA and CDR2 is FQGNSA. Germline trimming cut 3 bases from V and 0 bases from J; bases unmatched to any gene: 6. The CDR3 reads CASSFLSGAHQETQYF. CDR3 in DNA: TGTGCCAGCAGCTTCCTTAGCGGGGCCCACCAAGAGACCCAGTACTTC.

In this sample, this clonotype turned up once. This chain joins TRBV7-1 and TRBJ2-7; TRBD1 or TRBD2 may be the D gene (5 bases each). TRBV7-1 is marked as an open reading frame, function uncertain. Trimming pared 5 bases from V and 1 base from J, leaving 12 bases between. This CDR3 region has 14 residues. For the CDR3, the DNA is TGTGCCAGCAGCGAGCGTGGGGGTTCCTACGAGCAGTACTTC. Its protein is CASSERGGSYEQYF.

CDR3 DNA: TGTGCCAGCAGTTACTCCGCGGCCTCCTACGAGCAGTACTTC. This gives the protein CASSYSAASYEQYF. This sequence joins TRBV6-2 or TRBV6-3 and TRBJ2-7; D uncertain. The germline V gene encodes CDR1 MNHEY and CDR2 SVGEGT. V was shortened by 0 bases and J by 0 bases, with 6 bases between the two germline ends. This CDR3 contains 14 residues.

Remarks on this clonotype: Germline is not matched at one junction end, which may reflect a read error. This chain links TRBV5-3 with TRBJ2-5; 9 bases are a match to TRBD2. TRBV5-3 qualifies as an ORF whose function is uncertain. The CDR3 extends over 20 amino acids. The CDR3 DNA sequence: TGTGCCAGCAGCTTGCGGTCGGGTTCCTGGGCTAGCGGGGACCAAGAGACCCAGTACTTC. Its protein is CASSLRSGSWASGDQETQYF.

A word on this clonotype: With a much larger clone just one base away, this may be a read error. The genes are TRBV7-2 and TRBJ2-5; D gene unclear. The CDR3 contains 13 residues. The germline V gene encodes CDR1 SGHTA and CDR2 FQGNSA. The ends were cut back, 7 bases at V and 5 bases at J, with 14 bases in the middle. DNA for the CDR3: TGTGCCAGCAACTCCCCAGTCGCGGAGACCCAGTACTTC. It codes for CASNSPVAETQYF.

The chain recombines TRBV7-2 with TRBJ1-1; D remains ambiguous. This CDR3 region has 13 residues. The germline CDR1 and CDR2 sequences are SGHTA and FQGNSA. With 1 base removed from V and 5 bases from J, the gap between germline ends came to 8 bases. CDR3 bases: TGTGCCAGCAGCTTAGGGCCCGAGACTGAAGCTTTCTTT. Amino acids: CASSLGPETEAFF.

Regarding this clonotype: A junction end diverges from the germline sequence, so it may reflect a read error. The CDR3 sequence: CATSDSTGAGEKLFF. The CDR3 DNA reads TGTGCCACCAGCGATTCTACAGGGGCAGGGGAAAAACTGTTTTTT. The chain joins TRBV24-1 to TRBJ1-4; TRBD1 agrees at 7 bases. This CDR3 is built from 15 residues. Germline V CDR1 and CDR2: KGHDR, SFDVKD.

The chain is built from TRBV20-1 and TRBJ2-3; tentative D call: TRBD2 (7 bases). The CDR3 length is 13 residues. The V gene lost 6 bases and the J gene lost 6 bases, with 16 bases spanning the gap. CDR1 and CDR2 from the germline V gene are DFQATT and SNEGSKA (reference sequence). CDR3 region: CSAWGGGRDTQYF. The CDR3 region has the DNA TGCAGTGCCTGGGGAGGGGGGCGGGATACGCAGTATTTT.

The CDR3 reads CASSSGGRAAETQYF. CDR3 DNA: TGTGCCAGCAGCTCGGGCGGGAGGGCCGCAGAGACCCAGTACTTC. The genes are TRBV7-2 and TRBJ2-5, with TRBD2 identical over 9 bases. Germline V gene lookup returns CDR1 SGHTA and CDR2 FQGNSA. The CDR3 spans 15 residues. V shed 4 bases, J shed 4 bases, and the junction held 7 bases outside the gene matches.

This chain's CDR3 is CASSLDSYYGYTF. The DNA of the CDR3 is TGTGCCAGCAGCTTGGACAGTTACTATGGCTACACCTTC. The V and J genes are TRBV5-6 and TRBJ1-2; D not certain. V dropped 0 bases and J dropped 3 bases, with 6 bases sitting between them. CDR1 is SGHDT and CDR2 is YYEEEE in the germline V gene. CDR3 length: 13 amino acids.

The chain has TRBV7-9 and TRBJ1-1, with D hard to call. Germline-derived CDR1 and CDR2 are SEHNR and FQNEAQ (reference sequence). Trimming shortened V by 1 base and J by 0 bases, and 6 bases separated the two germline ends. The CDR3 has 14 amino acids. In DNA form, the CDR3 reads TGTGCCAGCAGCTTAGAATCAGTGAACACTGAAGCTTTCTTT. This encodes CASSLESVNTEAFF.

CDR3 loop: CASSYWGKRASGNQETQYF. The CDR3 DNA sequence: TGTGCCAGCAGTTATTGGGGAAAGCGGGCTAGCGGGAATCAAGAGACCCAGTACTTC. The chain is built from TRBV6-2 or TRBV6-3 and TRBJ2-5; 9 bases map to TRBD2. V was pared by 3 bases and J by 2 bases, with 16 bases of the junction left unmatched. CDR1 and CDR2 from the germline V gene are MNHEY and SVGEGT. This CDR3 is 19 amino acids long.

As DNA, the CDR3 is TGCAGTGCTAGGGACAGGGTACGGTGGCGGAGCGAAAAACTGTTTTTT. Encoded protein: CSARDRVRWRSEKLFF. The V call is TRBV20-1, the J call TRBJ1-4, with TRBD1 matching 8 bases. There are 16 residues in the CDR3. Germline loops: CDR1 DFQATT, CDR2 SNEGSKA (reference sequence). V gave up 3 bases and J gave up 8 bases; unmatched junction bases: 14.

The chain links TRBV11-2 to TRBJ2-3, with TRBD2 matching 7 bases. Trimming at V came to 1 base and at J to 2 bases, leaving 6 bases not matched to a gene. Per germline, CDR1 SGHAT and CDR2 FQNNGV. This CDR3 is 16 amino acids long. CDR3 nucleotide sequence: TGTGCCAGCAGCTTAGGACGACTAGCCCCCACAGATACGCAGTATTTT. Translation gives CASSLGRLAPTDTQYF.

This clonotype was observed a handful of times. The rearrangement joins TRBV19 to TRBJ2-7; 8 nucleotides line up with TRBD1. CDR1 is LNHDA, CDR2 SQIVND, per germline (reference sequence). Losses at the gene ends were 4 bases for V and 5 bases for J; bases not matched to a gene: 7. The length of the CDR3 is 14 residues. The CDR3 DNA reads TGTGCCAGTAGTAGCCGGGCAGGGGGCGACGAGCAGTACTTC. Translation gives CASSSRAGGDEQYF.

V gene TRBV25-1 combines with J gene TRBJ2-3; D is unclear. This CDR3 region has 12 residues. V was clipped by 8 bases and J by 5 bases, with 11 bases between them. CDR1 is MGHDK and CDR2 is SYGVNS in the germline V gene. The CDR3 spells CASSVAGDTQYF. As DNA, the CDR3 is TGTGCCAGCTCGGTGGCCGGAGATACGCAGTATTTT.

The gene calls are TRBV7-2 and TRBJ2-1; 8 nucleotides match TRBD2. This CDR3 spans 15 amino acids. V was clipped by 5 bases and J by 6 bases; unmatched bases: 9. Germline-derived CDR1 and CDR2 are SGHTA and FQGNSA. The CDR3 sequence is CASSRPGLVANEQFF. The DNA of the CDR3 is TGTGCCAGCAGCAGGCCGGGACTAGTCGCCAATGAGCAGTTCTTC.

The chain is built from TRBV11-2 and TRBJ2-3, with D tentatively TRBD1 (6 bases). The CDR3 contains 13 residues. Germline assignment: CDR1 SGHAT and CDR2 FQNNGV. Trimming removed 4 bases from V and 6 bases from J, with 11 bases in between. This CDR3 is CASSWLRGDTQYF. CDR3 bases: TGTGCCAGCAGCTGGTTGAGGGGGGATACGCAGTATTTT.

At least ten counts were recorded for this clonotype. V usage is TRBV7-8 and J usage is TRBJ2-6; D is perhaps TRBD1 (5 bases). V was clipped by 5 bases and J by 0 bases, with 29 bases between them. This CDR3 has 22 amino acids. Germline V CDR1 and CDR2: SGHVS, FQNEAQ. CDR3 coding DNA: TGTGCCAGCAGCCAAACGAGTGTCAACAGGTTTTCTTCGATCTCTGGGGCCAACGTCCTGACTTTC. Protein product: CASSQTSVNRFSSISGANVLTF.

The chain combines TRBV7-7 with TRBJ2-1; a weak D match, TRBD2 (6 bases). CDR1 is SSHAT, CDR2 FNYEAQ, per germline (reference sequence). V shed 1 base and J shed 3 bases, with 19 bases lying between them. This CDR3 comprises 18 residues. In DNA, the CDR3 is TGTGCCAGCAGCTTAGGTGTTCGGGTAGCGGCAGACTACAATGAGCAGTTCTTC. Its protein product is CASSLGVRVAADYNEQFF.